This T cell receptor beta chain is from a study of OX40 agonist ivuxolimab in advanced cancers. Study as a whole: At 0.01 to 10 mg/kg, ivuxolimab was administered intravenously to patients every 2 weeks.

A history of autoimmune disease or systemic immunosuppression excluded patients. Blood sampling was done at baseline, cycle 4 day 1, and cycle 7 day 1. Using immunoSEQ multiplex PCR, the repertoire was profiled, and TCRdb retains in-frame clones only, with some absent. The sample includes under 35,000 clones, less than 90% seen only once; the top ten take roughly a fifth. This CDR3 contains 13 residues. J lost 4 bases, V lost 11 bases, and 8 bases had no gene match. Germline-derived CDR1 and CDR2 are SEHNR and FQNEAQ (reference sequence). This chain connects TRBV7-9 to TRBJ2-1; 7 bases are a match to TRBD1. The sequencing here drew on CD4+ or CD8+ T cells sorted from blood, taken in a trial of the OX40 agonist ivuxolimab. The clonotype comes from an adult with an advanced solid tumor such as melanoma, head and neck, liver or kidney cancer. CDR3 DNA sequence: TGTGCCGGTTCTATACAGGGGTACAATGAGCAGTTCTTC. Encoded protein: CAGSIQGYNEQFF.